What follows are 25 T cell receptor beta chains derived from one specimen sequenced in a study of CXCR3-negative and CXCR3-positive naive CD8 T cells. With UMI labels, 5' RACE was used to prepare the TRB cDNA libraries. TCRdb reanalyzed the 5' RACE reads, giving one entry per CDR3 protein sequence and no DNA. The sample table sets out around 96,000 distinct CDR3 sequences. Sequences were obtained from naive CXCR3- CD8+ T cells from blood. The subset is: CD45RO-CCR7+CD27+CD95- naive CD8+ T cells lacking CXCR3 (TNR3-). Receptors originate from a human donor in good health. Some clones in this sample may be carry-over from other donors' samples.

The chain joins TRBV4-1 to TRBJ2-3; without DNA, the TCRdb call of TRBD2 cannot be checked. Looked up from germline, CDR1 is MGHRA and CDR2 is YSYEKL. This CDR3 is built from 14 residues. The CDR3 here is CASSQEAGPDTQYF.

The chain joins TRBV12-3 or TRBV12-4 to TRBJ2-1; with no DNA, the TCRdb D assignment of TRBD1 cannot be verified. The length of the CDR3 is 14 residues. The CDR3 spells CASSLFRENNEQFF.

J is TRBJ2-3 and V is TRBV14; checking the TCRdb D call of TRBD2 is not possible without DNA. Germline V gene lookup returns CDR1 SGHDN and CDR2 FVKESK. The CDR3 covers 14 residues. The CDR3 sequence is CASSPSASTDTQYF.

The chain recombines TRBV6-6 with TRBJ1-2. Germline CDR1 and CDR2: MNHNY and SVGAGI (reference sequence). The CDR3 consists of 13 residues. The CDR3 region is CASIQAPNYGYTF.

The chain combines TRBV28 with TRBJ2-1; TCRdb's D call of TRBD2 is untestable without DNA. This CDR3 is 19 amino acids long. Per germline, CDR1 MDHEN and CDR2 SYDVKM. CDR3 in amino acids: CASSLFQGHGTSGYNEQFF. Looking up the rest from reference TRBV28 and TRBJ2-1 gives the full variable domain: DVKVTQSSRYLVKRTGEKVFLECVQDMDHENMFWYRQDPGLGLRLIYFSYDVKMKEKGDIPEGYSVSREKKERFSLILESASTNQTSMYLCASSLFQGHGTSGYNEQFFGPGTRLTVL.

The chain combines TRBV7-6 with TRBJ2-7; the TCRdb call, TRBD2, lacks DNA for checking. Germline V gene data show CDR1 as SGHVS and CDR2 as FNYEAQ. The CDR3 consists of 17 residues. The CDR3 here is CASSPSLAGEIQYEQYF.

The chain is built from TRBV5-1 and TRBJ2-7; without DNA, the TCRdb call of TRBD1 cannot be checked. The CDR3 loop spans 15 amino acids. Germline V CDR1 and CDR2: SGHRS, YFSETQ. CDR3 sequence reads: CASTILPGQNYEQYF.

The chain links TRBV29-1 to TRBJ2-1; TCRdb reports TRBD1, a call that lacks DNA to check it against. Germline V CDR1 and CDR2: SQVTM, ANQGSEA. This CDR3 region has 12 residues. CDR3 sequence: CSGQGLSNEQFF.

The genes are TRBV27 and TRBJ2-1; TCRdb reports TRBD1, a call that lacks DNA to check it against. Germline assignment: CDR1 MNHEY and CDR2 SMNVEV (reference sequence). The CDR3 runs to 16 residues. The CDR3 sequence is CASSLSGQGPYNEQFF.

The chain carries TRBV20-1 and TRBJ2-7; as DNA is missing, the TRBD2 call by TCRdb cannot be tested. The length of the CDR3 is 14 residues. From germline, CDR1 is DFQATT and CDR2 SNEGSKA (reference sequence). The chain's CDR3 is CSALRDYSGYEQYF.

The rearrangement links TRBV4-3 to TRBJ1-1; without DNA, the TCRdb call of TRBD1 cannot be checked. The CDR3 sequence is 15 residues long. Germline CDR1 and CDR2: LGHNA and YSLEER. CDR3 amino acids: CASSQGRGLLTEAFF.

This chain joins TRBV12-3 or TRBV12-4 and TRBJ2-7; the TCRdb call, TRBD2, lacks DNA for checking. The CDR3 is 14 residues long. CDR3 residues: CASSPRLATYEQYF.

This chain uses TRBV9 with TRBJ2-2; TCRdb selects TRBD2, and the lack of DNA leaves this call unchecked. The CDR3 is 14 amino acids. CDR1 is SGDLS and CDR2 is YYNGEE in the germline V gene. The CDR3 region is CASSGVAIAGELFF.

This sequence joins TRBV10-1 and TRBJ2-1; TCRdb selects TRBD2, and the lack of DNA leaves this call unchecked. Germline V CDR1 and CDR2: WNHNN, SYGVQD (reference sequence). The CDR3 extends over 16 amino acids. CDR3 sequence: CASSESLAGGPNEQFF.

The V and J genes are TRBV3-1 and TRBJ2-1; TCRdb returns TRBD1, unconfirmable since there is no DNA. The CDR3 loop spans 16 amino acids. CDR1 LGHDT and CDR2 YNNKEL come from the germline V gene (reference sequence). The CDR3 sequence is CASSQDGTGGYNEQFF.

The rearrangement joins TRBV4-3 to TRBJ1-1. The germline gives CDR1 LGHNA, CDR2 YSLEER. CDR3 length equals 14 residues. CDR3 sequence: CASSQGHLNTEAFF.

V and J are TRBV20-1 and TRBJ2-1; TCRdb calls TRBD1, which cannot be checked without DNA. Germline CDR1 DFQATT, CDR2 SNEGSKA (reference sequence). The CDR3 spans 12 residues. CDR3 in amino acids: CSARPRGDEQFF.

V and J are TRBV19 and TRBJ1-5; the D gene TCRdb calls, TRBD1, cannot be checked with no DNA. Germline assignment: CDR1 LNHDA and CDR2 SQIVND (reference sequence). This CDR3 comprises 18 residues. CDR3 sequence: CASSISAGGAYSNQPQHF. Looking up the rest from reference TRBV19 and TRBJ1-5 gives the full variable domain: DGGITQSPKYLFRKEGQNVTLSCEQNLNHDAMYWYRQDPGQGLRLIYYSQIVNDFQKGDIAEGYSVSREKKESFPLTVTSAQKNPTAFYLCASSISAGGAYSNQPQHFGDGTRLSIL.

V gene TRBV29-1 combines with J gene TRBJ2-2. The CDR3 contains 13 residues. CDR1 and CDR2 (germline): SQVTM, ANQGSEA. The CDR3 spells CSVDWPNTGELFF.

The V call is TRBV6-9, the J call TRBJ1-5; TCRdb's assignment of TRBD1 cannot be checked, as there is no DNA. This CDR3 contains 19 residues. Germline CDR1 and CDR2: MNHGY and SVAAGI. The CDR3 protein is CASSYSPGVKTRGNQPQHF.

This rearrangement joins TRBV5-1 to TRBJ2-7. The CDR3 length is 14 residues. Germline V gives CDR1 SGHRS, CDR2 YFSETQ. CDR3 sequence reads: CASSLEDSSYEQYF.

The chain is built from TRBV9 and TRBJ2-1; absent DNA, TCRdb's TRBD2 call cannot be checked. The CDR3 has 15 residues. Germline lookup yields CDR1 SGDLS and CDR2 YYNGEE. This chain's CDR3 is CASSVFAWGEDEQFF.

The chain's CDR3 is CASSPRTGWNTEAFF. V usage is TRBV12-3 or TRBV12-4 and J usage is TRBJ1-1; TCRdb's D call, TRBD1, is unchecked because there is no DNA. The CDR3 extends over 15 amino acids.

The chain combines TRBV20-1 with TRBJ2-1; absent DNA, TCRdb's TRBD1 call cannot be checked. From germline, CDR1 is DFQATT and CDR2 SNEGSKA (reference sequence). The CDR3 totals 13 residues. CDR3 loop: CSARRGPYNEQFF.

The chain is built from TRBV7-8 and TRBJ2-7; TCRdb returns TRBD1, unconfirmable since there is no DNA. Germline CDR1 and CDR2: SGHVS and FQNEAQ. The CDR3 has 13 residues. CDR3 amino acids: CASGQGATYEQYF.